Following are 15 T cell receptor beta chains from one sample sequenced in a study of blood T cell repertoires in COVID-19. Some clones are missing from TCRdb's copy, which holds only in-frame ones; the method was immunoSEQ multiplex PCR. Of roughly 150,000 clones in the sample, about four fifths were seen once. The sample comprised PBMCs or T cells enriched from blood (not recorded which). The receptors were gathered from a woman aged 18-35 years who had been exposed to COVID-19.

The chain recombines TRBV7-2 with TRBJ2-7, with TRBD2 identical over 11 bases. The length of the CDR3 is 15 residues. Looked up from germline, CDR1 is SGHTA and CDR2 is FQGNSA. J lost 3 bases, V lost 0 bases, and 1 base had no gene match. This CDR3 is CASSLALAGGYEQYF. The CDR3 DNA reads as TGTGCCAGCAGCTTAGCGCTAGCGGGGGGCTACGAGCAGTACTTC.

This chain links TRBV27 with TRBJ1-4; 7 bases map to TRBD1. The CDR3 covers 15 residues. Trimming removed 6 bases from V and 9 bases from J; junction bases left unmatched: 13. Germline V gene sequence: CDR1 MNHEY, CDR2 SMNVEV (reference sequence). The CDR3 nucleotides read TGTGCCAGCAGCCCCAAGTCAGGGGGGAGTAAAAAACTGTTTTTT. Encoded protein: CASSPKSGGSKKLFF.

The chain employs TRBV29-1 and TRBJ2-7; a weak D match, TRBD2 (6 bases). The CDR3 sequence is 15 residues long. The germline V and J ends were trimmed by 1 base and 3 bases, with 16 bases remaining between them. Germline V gene data show CDR1 as SQVTM and CDR2 as ANQGSEA. DNA for the CDR3: TGCAGCGTTGAAGGAGGGGACTCCAAGGACTACGAGCAGTACTTC. Translating gives CSVEGGDSKDYEQYF.

V usage is TRBV11-2 and J usage is TRBJ2-1; TRBD2 matches at 7 bases. Germline V lookup: CDR1 SGHAT, CDR2 FQNNGV. CDR3 size: 13 residues. V trimming: 5 bases; J trimming: 7 bases; junction bases outside the gene matches: 5. CDR3 loop: CASSMTSPNEQFF. The CDR3 DNA follows: TGTGCCAGCAGCATGACTAGCCCAAATGAGCAGTTCTTC.

This clone was detected once. This rearrangement joins TRBV2 to TRBJ2-7, with unresolved D. CDR3 size: 13 residues. Trimming took 4 bases from V and 4 from J, leaving 11 bases between them. The germline V gene encodes CDR1 SNHLY and CDR2 FYNNEI. CDR3 coding DNA: TGTGCCAGCAGTGGCACTATCCTTTACGAGCAGTACTTC. Translated, it gives CASSGTILYEQYF.

This chain links TRBV27 with TRBJ2-1; 10 bases agree with TRBD2. Germline V gene lookup returns CDR1 MNHEY and CDR2 SMNVEV (reference sequence). The CDR3 extends over 17 amino acids. The trim removed 3 bases at V and 8 bases at J, leaving 13 bases unmatched. CDR3 region: CASSFSWASGRLYEQFF. The CDR3 nucleotides read TGTGCCAGCAGTTTCTCCTGGGCTAGCGGGAGACTCTATGAGCAGTTCTTC.

V usage is TRBV4-3 and J usage is TRBJ2-3; tentatively, D is TRBD2 (5 bases). V was pared by 1 base and J by 0 bases, with 11 bases between. Germline CDR1 is LGHNA and CDR2 is YSLEER. CDR3 size: 16 residues. CDR3 protein: CASSQGVAFSTDTQYF. The CDR3 region has the DNA TGCGCCAGCAGCCAAGGCGTAGCGTTTAGCACAGATACGCAGTATTTT.

Notes on this clone: The sample has other DNA sequences that encode this CDR3 too. V usage is TRBV19 and J usage is TRBJ2-2, with 9 bases fitting TRBD1. V gave up 4 bases and J gave up 1 base; unmatched junction bases: 1. The V gene's germline CDR1 is LNHDA and CDR2 SQIVND (reference sequence). This CDR3 contains 15 residues. Here the CDR3 DNA reads TGTGCCAGTAGTACGACAGGGGGGAACACCGGGGAGCTGTTTTTT. It is translated as CASSTTGGNTGELFF. The entire variable domain, with the rest obtained from reference TRBV19 and TRBJ2-2, is as follows: DGGITQSPKYLFRKEGQNVTLSCEQNLNHDAMYWYRQDPGQGLRLIYYSQIVNDFQKGDIAEGYSVSREKKESFPLTVTSAQKNPTAFYLCASSTTGGNTGELFFGEGSRLTVL.

The chain carries TRBV11-3 and TRBJ2-7, with D perhaps matching TRBD2 (5 bases). Germline values: CDR1 SGHNT, CDR2 YENEEA. V lost 1 base, J lost 5 bases, and 15 bases lay in between. This CDR3 region has 15 residues. The CDR3 DNA follows: TGTGCCAGCAGCTTAGCTCGGGGAGCACTCCACGAGCAGTACTTC. Residues: CASSLARGALHEQYF.

The rearrangement joins TRBV30 to TRBJ2-7; 11 positions match TRBD2. The CDR3 is 14 amino acids. Germline V gene lookup returns CDR1 GTSNPN and CDR2 SVGIG (reference sequence). V shed 0 bases and J 2 bases; nucleotides not matched to a gene: 0. The CDR3 protein is CAWSVLAGAYEQYF. The CDR3, as DNA: TGTGCCTGGAGTGTACTAGCGGGAGCCTACGAGCAGTACTTC.

This sequence joins TRBV5-1 and TRBJ1-1; 7 bases map to TRBD1. The CDR3 is 15 residues long. V lost 0 bases, J lost 0 bases, and 2 bases stayed unmatched. Germline loops: CDR1 SGHRS, CDR2 YFSETQ. CDR3 region: CASSLDGTVNTEAFF. As DNA, the CDR3 is TGCGCCAGCAGCTTGGACGGGACAGTGAACACTGAAGCTTTCTTT.

The rearrangement joins TRBV4-1 to TRBJ2-1; 9 bases align to TRBD2. The V and J ends lost 4 bases and 0 bases, in that order; junction bases with no gene match: 13. The CDR3 sequence is 19 residues long. Germline CDR1 reads MGHRA; CDR2 reads YSYEKL. The DNA of the CDR3 is TGCGCCAGCAGCCCACAAAGGGGGTCTAGCGGGATCTCCTACAATGAGCAGTTCTTC. This gives the protein CASSPQRGSSGISYNEQFF.

The genes are TRBV15 and TRBJ1-5; D is unclear. V lost 2 bases and J lost 1, with 9 bases in between. The CDR3 length is 15 residues. CDR1 LNHNV and CDR2 YYDKDF come from the germline V gene (reference sequence). The chain's CDR3 is CATSRNRESNQPQHF. CDR3 DNA sequence: TGTGCCACCAGCAGAAACCGGGAGAGCAATCAGCCCCAGCATTTT.

DNA for the CDR3: TGTGCCAGCAGCAAAGTAGGCAGTAGCAACACTGAAGCTTTCTTT. Residues: CASSKVGSSNTEAFF. This chain joins TRBV21-1 and TRBJ1-1. TRBV21-1 constitutes a pseudogene. The CDR3 length is 15 residues.

This clone was picked up a small number of times. The gene calls are TRBV9 and TRBJ2-2, with TRBD2 matching 7 bases. This CDR3 comprises 13 residues. CDR1 and CDR2 (germline): SGDLS, YYNGEE. The junction had 2 bases not matched to a gene; V was cut back by 7 bases and J by 2 bases. CDR3 sequence (DNA): TGTGCCAGCGGACTAGTAAACACCGGGGAGCTGTTTTTT. It is translated as CASGLVNTGELFF.